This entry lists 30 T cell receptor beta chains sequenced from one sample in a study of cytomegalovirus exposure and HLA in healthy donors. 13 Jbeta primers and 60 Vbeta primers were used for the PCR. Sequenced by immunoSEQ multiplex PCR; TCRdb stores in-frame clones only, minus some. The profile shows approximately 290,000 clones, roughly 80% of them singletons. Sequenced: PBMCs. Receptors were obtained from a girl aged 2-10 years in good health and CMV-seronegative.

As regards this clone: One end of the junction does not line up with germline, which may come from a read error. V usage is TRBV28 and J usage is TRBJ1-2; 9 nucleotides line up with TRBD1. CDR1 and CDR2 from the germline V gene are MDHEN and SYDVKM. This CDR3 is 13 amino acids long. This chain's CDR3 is CVSSLDRGRGYTF. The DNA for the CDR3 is TGTGTCAGCAGTTTAGACAGGGGGAGAGGCTACACCTTC.

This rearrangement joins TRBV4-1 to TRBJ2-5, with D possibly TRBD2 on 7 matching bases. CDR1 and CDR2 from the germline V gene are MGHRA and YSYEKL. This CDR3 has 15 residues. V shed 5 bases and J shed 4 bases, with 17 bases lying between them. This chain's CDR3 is CASSYGGRGGETQYF. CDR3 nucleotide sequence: TGCGCCAGCAGCTACGGGGGGCGTGGAGGAGAGACCCAGTACTTC.

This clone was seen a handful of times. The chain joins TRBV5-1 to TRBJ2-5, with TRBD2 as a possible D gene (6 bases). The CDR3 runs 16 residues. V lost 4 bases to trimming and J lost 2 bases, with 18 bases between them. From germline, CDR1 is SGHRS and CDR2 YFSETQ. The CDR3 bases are TGCGCCAGCAGCCCGACCGGGGGAAAGGGGCAAGAGACCCAGTACTTC. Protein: CASSPTGGKGQETQYF.

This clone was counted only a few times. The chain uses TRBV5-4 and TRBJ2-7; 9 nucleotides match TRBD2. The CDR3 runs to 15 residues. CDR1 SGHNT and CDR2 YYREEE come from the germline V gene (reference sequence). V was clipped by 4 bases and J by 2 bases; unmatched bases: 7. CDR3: CASSPGGGRAYEQYF. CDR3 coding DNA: TGTGCCAGCAGCCCCGGTGGCGGGAGGGCCTACGAGCAGTACTTC.

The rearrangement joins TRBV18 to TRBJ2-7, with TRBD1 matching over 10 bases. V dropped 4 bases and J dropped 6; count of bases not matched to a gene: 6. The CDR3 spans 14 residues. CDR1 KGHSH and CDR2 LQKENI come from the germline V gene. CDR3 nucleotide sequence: TGTGCCAGCTCACAAACCGACAGGGGGCGCGAGCAGTACTTC. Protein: CASSQTDRGREQYF.

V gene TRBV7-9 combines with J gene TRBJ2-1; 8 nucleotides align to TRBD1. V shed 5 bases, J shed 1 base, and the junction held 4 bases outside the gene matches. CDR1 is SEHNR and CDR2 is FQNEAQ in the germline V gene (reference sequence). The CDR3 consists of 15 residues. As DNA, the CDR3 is TGTGCCAGCAGCCCTGACAGGGGATCCTACAATGAGCAGTTCTTC. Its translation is CASSPDRGSYNEQFF. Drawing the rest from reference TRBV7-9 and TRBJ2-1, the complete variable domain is DTGVSQNPRHKITKRGQNVTFRCDPISEHNRLYWYRQTLGQGPEFLTYFQNEAQLEKSRLLSDRFSAERPKGSFSTLEIQRTEQGDSAMYLCASSPDRGSYNEQFFGPGTRLTVL.

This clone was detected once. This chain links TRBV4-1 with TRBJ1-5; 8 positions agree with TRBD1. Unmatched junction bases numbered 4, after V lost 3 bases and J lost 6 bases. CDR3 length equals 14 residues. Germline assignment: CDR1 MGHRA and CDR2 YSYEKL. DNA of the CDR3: TGCGCCAGCAGCCAGAGACAGGGGAGTCAGCCCCAGCATTTT. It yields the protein CASSQRQGSQPQHF.

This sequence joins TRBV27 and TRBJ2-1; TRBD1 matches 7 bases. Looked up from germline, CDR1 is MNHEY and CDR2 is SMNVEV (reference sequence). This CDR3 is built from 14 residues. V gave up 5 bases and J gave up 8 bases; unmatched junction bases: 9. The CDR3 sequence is CASSPRVRGHEQFF. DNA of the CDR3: TGTGCCAGCAGTCCTCGGGTAAGGGGGCATGAGCAGTTCTTC.

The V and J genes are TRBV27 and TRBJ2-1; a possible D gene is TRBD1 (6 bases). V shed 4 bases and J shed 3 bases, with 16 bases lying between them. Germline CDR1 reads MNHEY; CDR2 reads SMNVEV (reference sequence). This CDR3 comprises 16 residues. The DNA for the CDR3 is TGTGCCAGCAGTTCATTTTTGGGGACATTCTACAATGAGCAGTTCTTC. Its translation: CASSSFLGTFYNEQFF.

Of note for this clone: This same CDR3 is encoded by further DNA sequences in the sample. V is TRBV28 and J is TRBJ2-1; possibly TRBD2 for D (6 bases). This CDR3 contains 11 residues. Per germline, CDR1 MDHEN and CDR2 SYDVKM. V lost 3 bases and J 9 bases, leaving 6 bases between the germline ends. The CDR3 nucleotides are TGTGCCAGCAGTTTTAGCGGTGAGCAGTTCTTC. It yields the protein CASSFSGEQFF.

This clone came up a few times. CDR3 in amino acids: CASSAQGAKVNTEAFF. The CDR3 DNA reads as TGTGCCAGCAGTGCACAGGGGGCGAAGGTGAACACTGAAGCTTTCTTT. The chain combines TRBV2 with TRBJ1-1; TRBD1 matches 9 bases. V shed 4 bases, J shed 0 bases, and the junction held 6 bases outside the gene matches. Germline lookup yields CDR1 SNHLY and CDR2 FYNNEI. This CDR3 is 16 amino acids long.

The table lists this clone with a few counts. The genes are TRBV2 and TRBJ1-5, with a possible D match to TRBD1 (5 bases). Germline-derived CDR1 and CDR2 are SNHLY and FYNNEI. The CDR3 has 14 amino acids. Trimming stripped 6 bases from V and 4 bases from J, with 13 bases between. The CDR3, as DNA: TGTGCCAGCAGCTTCGACAGATTGAATCAGCCCCAGCATTTT. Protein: CASSFDRLNQPQHF.

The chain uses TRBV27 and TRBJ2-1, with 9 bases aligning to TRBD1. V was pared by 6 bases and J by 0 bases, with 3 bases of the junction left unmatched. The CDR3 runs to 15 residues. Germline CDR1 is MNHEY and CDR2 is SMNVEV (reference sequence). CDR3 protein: CASSQGQGSYNEQFF. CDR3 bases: TGTGCCAGCAGCCAGGGACAGGGCTCCTACAATGAGCAGTTCTTC.

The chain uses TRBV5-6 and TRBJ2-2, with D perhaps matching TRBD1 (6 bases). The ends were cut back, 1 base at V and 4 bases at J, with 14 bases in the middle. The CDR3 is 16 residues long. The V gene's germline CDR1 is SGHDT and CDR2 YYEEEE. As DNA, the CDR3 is TGTGCCAGCAGCTTGTCCCGGGACACGATCACCGGGGAGCTGTTTTTT. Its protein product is CASSLSRDTITGELFF.

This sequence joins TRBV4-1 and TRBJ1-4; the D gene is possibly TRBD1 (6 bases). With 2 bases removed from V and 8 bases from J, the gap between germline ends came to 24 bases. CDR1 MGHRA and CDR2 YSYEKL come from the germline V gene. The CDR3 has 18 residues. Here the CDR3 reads CASSQRPPAGEIGEKLFF. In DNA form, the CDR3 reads TGCGCCAGCAGCCAAAGGCCCCCGGCAGGGGAGATCGGGGAAAAACTGTTTTTT.

The CDR3 reads CASSPGTSSKETQYF. The CDR3 DNA is TGTGCCAGCAGCCCCGGGACTAGCAGTAAAGAGACCCAGTACTTC. V gene TRBV7-9 combines with J gene TRBJ2-5; 9 nucleotides align to TRBD2. There are 15 residues in the CDR3. Trimming took 5 bases from V and 3 from J; bases not matched to a gene: 7. Per the germline V gene, CDR1 is SEHNR and CDR2 is FQNEAQ (reference sequence).

The chain's CDR3 is CASSLALAGGYNEQFF. The CDR3, as DNA: TGTGCCAGCAGCTTAGCGCTAGCGGGGGGCTACAATGAGCAGTTCTTC. The V gene is TRBV11-1, the J gene TRBJ2-1, with 11 bases that match TRBD2. The V and J ends lost 0 bases and 3 bases, in that order; junction bases with no gene match: 1. The CDR3 length is 16 residues. Germline V gene lookup returns CDR1 SGHAT and CDR2 FQDESV (reference sequence).

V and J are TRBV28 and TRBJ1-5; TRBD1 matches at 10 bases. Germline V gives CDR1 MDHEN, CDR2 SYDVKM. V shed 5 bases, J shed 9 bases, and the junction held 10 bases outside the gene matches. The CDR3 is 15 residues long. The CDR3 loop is CASSSGDRGGAPQHF. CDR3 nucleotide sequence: TGTGCCAGCAGTAGTGGGGACAGGGGAGGTGCGCCCCAGCATTTT.

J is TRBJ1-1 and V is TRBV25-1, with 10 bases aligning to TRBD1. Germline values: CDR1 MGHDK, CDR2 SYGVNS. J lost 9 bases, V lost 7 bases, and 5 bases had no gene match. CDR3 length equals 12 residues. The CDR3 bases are TGTGCCAGCACCGGACAGGGGGTTCAAGCTTTCTTT. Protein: CASTGQGVQAFF.

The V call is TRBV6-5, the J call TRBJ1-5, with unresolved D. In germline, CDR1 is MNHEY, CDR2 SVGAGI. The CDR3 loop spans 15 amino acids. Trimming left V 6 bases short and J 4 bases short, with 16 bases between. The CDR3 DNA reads TGTGCCAGCAGCCGTACGGGTCGCCTAAATCAGCCCCAGCATTTT. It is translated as CASSRTGRLNQPQHF.

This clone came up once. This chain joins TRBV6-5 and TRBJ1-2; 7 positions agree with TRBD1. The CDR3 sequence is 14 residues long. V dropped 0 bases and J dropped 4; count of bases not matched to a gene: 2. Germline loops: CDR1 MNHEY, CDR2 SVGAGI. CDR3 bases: TGTGCCAGCAGTTACTCGCACAGGGGCTATGGCTACACCTTC. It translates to CASSYSHRGYGYTF.

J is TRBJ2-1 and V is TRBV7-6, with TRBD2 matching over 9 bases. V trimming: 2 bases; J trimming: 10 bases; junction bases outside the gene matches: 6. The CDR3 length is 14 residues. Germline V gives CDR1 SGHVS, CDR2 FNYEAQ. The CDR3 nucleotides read TGTGCCAGCAGCTTACGCGGGAGGGCTGAGGAGCAGTTCTTC. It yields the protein CASSLRGRAEEQFF. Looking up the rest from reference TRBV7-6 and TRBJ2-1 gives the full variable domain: GAGVSQSPRYKVTKRGQDVALRCDPISGHVSLYWYRQALGQGPEFLTYFNYEAQQDKSGLPNDRFSAERPEGSISTLTIQRTEQRDSAMYRCASSLRGRAEEQFFGPGTRLTVL.

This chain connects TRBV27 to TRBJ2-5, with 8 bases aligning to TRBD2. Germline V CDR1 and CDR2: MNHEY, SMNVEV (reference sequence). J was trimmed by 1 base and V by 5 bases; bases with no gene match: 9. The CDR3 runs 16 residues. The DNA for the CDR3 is TGTGCCAGCAGTCCATGGAGCGGGGGTACCCAAGAGACCCAGTACTTC. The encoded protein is CASSPWSGGTQETQYF.

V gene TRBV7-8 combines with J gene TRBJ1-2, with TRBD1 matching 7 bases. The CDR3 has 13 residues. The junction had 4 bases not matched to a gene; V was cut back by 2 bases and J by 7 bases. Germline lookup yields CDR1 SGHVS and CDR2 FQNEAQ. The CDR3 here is CASSLWAGGGYTF. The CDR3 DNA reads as TGTGCCAGCAGCTTATGGGCAGGGGGTGGCTACACCTTC.

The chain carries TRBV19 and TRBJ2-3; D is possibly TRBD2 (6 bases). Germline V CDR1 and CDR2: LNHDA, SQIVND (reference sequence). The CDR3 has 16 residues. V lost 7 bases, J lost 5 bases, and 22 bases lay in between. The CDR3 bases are TGTGCCAGTACCAAAGCGGGTGGGGAATTCGGAGATACGCAGTATTTT. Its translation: CASTKAGGEFGDTQYF.

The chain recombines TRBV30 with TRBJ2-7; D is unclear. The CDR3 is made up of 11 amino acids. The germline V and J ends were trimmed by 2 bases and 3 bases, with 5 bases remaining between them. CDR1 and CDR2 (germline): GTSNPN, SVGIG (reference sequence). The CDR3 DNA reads TGTGCCTGGAGTCACGGCTACGAGCAGTACTTC. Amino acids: CAWSHGYEQYF.

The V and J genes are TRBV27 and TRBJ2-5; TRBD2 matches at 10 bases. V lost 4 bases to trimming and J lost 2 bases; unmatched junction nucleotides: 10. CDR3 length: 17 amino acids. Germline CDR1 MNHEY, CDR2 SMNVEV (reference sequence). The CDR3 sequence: CASSSSSGGSRQETQYF. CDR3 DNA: TGTGCCAGCAGTTCGTCTAGCGGGGGTTCCCGTCAAGAGACCCAGTACTTC.

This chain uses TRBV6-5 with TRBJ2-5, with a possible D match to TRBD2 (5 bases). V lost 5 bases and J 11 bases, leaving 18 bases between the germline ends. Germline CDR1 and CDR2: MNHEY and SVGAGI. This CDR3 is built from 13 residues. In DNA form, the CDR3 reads TGTGCCAGCAGTATGTACCCCGGAGGTGTGCAGTACTTC. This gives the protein CASSMYPGGVQYF.

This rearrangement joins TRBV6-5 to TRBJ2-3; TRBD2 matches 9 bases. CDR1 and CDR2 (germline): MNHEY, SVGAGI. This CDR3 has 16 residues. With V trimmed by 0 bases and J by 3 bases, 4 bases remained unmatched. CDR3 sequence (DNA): TGTGCCAGCAGTTACTCGCCTAGCGGGATTACAGATACGCAGTATTTT. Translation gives CASSYSPSGITDTQYF.

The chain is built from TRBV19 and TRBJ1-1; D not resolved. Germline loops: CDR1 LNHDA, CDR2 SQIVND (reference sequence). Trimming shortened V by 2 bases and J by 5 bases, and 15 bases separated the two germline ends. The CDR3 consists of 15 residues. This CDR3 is CASSINAAVSTEAFF. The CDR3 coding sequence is TGTGCCAGTAGTATAAACGCCGCGGTAAGTACTGAAGCTTTCTTT.